This T cell receptor beta chain stems from a study of cytomegalovirus exposure and HLA in healthy donors. The PCR used 60 Vbeta and 13 Jbeta primers. This table comes from immunoSEQ multiplex PCR, and its TCRdb copy is limited to in-frame clones, with some not included. The sample contains around 130,000 clones, roughly four fifths of which appear only once. Regarding the study as a whole: Later genetic work tied a missense DCLRE1C variant to beta-chain V and J trimming. TCR beta sequences reportedly predicted most subjects' HLA-A and HLA-B alleles accurately.

This clone was detected only a few times. Its antigen is undetermined. Healthy bone marrow donors made up the donor group. At sampling all donors were nominally healthy, likely with unrecorded immune exposures. The CDR3 contains 15 residues. Per the germline V gene, CDR1 is MNHEY and CDR2 is SVGAGI. J lost 6 bases, V lost 6 bases, and 9 bases had no gene match. The rearrangement links TRBV6-5 to TRBJ2-1; TRBD2 matches 9 bases. The TCR originated in a boy aged 5-17 years in good health and CMV-seronegative. Sequencing was carried out using PBMCs. For the CDR3, the DNA is TGTGCCAGCAGCTCCGGGACTAGCCCCACCAATGAGCAGTTCTTC. This sequence encodes CASSSGTSPTNEQFF.